The clone carrying this TCR beta chain was picked up one time. These data come from a study of blood T cell repertoires in COVID-19. Across the whole study: Italy, Spain and the United States were the sources of the convalescent and acute COVID-19 samples. T cells, B-cell-depleted T cells, or PBMCs provided the cDNA or gDNA that served as material.

Original data processing: Reference gene primer amplification yielded estimated nucleated cell counts. This table comes from immunoSEQ multiplex PCR, and its TCRdb copy is limited to in-frame clones, with some not included. That table gives V, J and clone size, and the DNA gave D and trimming. Of 200,000 to 300,000 clones in the sample, roughly 84% were seen once. The CDR3 contains 18 residues. From germline, CDR1 is LGHDT and CDR2 YNNKEL (reference sequence). After removal of 4 bases from V and 4 bases from J, the junction contained 13 bases not matched to a gene. This receptor was taken from a man aged 55 to 70 with acute or convalescent COVID-19. The V call is TRBV3-1 (or the pseudogene TRBV3-2), the J call TRBJ2-5; 12 bases are shared with TRBD2. The sequenced material came from peripheral blood. The CDR3 nucleotides read TGTGCCAGCAGCCCGGACTGCGGACTAGCGGGAATTAGAGAGACCCAGTACTTC. Translation gives CASSPDCGLAGIRETQYF.